Each of the 18 T cell receptor beta chains below was sequenced from the same sample in a study of OX40 agonist ivuxolimab in advanced cancers. Library preparation employed the immunoSEQ multiplex PCR assay. Here the immuneACCESS table is served through TCRdb, limited to in-frame sequences with V and J called. Missing clones are a known gap in these copies; in checked studies unresolved V genes cover under half, and the rest lacks a known reason. Across this sample there are around 70,000 clones, with around four fifths seen only once. About a tenth of the sample belongs to the ten largest clones. The sequenced sample was CD4+ or CD8+ T cells sorted from blood, obtained in a trial of the OX40 agonist ivuxolimab. Every receptor here comes from an adult with an advanced solid tumor such as melanoma, head and neck, liver or kidney cancer.

The chain has TRBV18 and TRBJ1-2; the D is unclear. Germline lookup yields CDR1 KGHSH and CDR2 LQKENI. The ends were cut back, 2 bases at V and 2 bases at J, with 0 bases in the middle. CDR3 length: 11 residues. For the CDR3, the DNA is TGTGCCAGCTCACCAAACTATGGCTACACCTTC. Protein sequence: CASSPNYGYTF.

The chain uses TRBV5-1 and TRBJ1-2, with a possible D match to TRBD1 (5 bases). V dropped 0 bases and J dropped 2 bases, with 20 bases sitting between them. Germline V lookup: CDR1 SGHRS, CDR2 YFSETQ. The CDR3 length is 18 residues. As DNA, the CDR3 is TGCGCCAGCAGCTTGGATCAGGCAGGGCTTGAGGAAAACTATGGCTACACCTTC. This sequence encodes CASSLDQAGLEENYGYTF. Based on the CDR3 plus reference TRBV5-1 and TRBJ1-2, the full variable domain is KAGVTQTPRYLIKTRGQQVTLSCSPISGHRSVSWYQQTPGQGLQFLFEYFSETQRNKGNFPGRFSGRQFSNSRSEMNVSTLELGDSALYLCASSLDQAGLEENYGYTFGSGTRLTVV.

This clone was seen only a few times. The chain is built from TRBV29-1 and TRBJ1-1, with TRBD1 as a possible D gene (5 bases). The CDR3 has 11 residues. Trimming stripped 4 bases from V and 4 bases from J, with 7 bases between. Looked up from germline, CDR1 is SQVTM and CDR2 is ANQGSEA. CDR3 sequence reads: CSVGGITEAFF. CDR3 coding DNA: TGCAGCGTTGGGGGGATCACTGAAGCTTTCTTT.

DNA for the CDR3: TGTGCCAGCAGCCTTAAACCGGGACAGGGAGGGGAAAAACTGTTTTTT. Residues: CASSLKPGQGGEKLFF. This chain connects TRBV5-4 to TRBJ1-4, with TRBD1 matching over 9 bases. V lost 4 bases to trimming and J lost 8 bases; unmatched junction nucleotides: 12. Germline V gives CDR1 SGHNT, CDR2 YYREEE (reference sequence). The length of the CDR3 is 16 residues.

The chain combines TRBV27 with TRBJ2-7; TRBD2 matches 16 bases. J lost 2 bases, V lost 5 bases, and 9 bases had no gene match. CDR3 size: 18 residues. The germline gives CDR1 MNHEY, CDR2 SMNVEV (reference sequence). The CDR3: CASSTGTSGRAATYEQYF. CDR3 DNA: TGTGCCAGCAGTACCGGGACTAGCGGGAGGGCTGCAACCTACGAGCAGTACTTC.

This rearrangement joins TRBV5-1 to TRBJ2-7; TRBD2 aligns across 9 bases. CDR3 length: 14 residues. The germline V gene has CDR1 SGHRS and CDR2 YFSETQ. Trimming removed 2 bases from V and 4 bases from J; junction bases left unmatched: 4. The CDR3 loop reads CASSLAGGPYEQYV. In DNA form, the CDR3 reads TGCGCCAGCAGCTTAGCGGGGGGACCATACGAGCAGTACGTC.

V usage is TRBV19 and J usage is TRBJ2-7, with D perhaps TRBD1 (6 bases). CDR1 is LNHDA and CDR2 is SQIVND in the germline V gene (reference sequence). V was trimmed by 6 bases and J by 1 base, leaving 13 bases between them. This CDR3 is 14 amino acids long. In nucleotides, the CDR3 is TGTGCCAGTAGCTCTAGGGGGATGTCCTACGAGCAGTACTTC. It specifies CASSSRGMSYEQYF.

This chain links TRBV7-9 with TRBJ1-1; possible D gene TRBD1, 6 bases. CDR1 is SEHNR and CDR2 is FQNEAQ in the germline V gene (reference sequence). V dropped 3 bases and J dropped 11 bases, with 13 bases sitting between them. The length of the CDR3 is 12 residues. The CDR3 sequence is CASSFAGEDAFF. In DNA form, the CDR3 reads TGTGCCAGCAGCTTTGCAGGGGAGGATGCTTTCTTT. The whole variable domain, filled in from reference TRBV7-9 and TRBJ1-1, reads DTGVSQNPRHKITKRGQNVTFRCDPISEHNRLYWYRQTLGQGPEFLTYFQNEAQLEKSRLLSDRFSAERPKGSFSTLEIQRTEQGDSAMYLCASSFAGEDAFFGQGTRLTVV.

The CDR3 reads CASSMRQGDDEQFF. In nucleotides, the CDR3 is TGTGCCAGCAGCATGCGACAGGGGGACGATGAGCAGTTCTTC. V is TRBV7-9 and J is TRBJ2-1, with 9 bases identical to TRBD1. The ends lost 5 bases at V and 8 bases at J; junction bases unmatched: 7. CDR1 is SEHNR and CDR2 is FQNEAQ in the germline V gene (reference sequence). The CDR3 consists of 14 residues.

This rearrangement joins TRBV4-2 to TRBJ2-3; 11 bases line up with TRBD2. The V segment lost 1 base and the J segment 2 bases; nucleotides outside the gene matches: 11. The CDR3 totals 19 residues. Germline V CDR1 and CDR2: LGHNA, YNFKEQ. DNA of the CDR3: TGTGCCAGCAGCCAAGGGGAATCGAGACTAGCGGGATTCACAGATACGCAGTATTTT. Translation gives CASSQGESRLAGFTDTQYF.

The chain recombines TRBV4-1 with TRBJ1-2; D unclear. Germline CDR1 reads MGHRA; CDR2 reads YSYEKL. The V gene lost 4 bases and the J gene lost 6 bases, with 15 bases spanning the gap. The CDR3 runs to 14 residues. The CDR3 coding sequence is TGCGCCAGCAGCCGGGCAGCCTTCGGTGATGGCTACACCTTC. This sequence encodes CASSRAAFGDGYTF.

About this clone itself: Other DNA sequences of this sample code for an identical CDR3. The V and J genes are TRBV18 and TRBJ1-1; no clear D gene. Germline-derived CDR1 and CDR2 are KGHSH and LQKENI. This CDR3 comprises 13 residues. The V gene lost 6 bases and the J gene lost 1 base, with 9 bases spanning the gap. The CDR3 nucleotides are TGTGCCAGCTCCCCTTCGGGGAACACTGAAGCTTTCTTT. Protein sequence: CASSPSGNTEAFF.

This rearrangement joins TRBV5-1 to TRBJ2-2; D is perhaps TRBD1 (6 bases). The germline V gene has CDR1 SGHRS and CDR2 YFSETQ. Trimming cost V 2 bases and J 6 bases, with 20 bases left between them. The CDR3 length is 17 residues. This chain's CDR3 is CASSFWTASKLAGELFF. The CDR3 nucleotides are TGCGCCAGCAGCTTTTGGACAGCCTCAAAGTTGGCCGGGGAGCTGTTTTTT.

The genes are TRBV23-1 and TRBJ1-6; 10 bases line up with TRBD1. TRBV23-1 is noted as an ORF with a role that remains uncertain. The V segment lost 2 bases and the J segment 8 bases; nucleotides outside the gene matches: 6. CDR3 size: 16 residues. The CDR3 is CASSQRTGGLYSPLHF. The CDR3 DNA sequence: TGCGCCAGCAGTCAAAGGACAGGGGGTTTATATTCACCCCTCCACTTT.

The chain carries TRBV5-4 and TRBJ1-1; D unresolved. Deletions cut 5 bases from V and 3 bases from J, with 11 bases between. CDR1 is SGHNT and CDR2 is YYREEE in the germline V gene (reference sequence). CDR3 length equals 13 residues. CDR3 coding DNA: TGTGCCAGCAGACTAGACGGTGACACTGAAGCTTTCTTT. It codes for CASRLDGDTEAFF.

This clone was counted only a few times. The chain carries TRBV7-2 and TRBJ2-1; tentatively, D is TRBD2 (5 bases). Germline V gene data show CDR1 as SGHTA and CDR2 as FQGNSA. The CDR3 has 14 amino acids. Trimming took off 5 bases at V and 8 bases at J, with 16 bases between the two ends. CDR3 sequence: CASSPDILADEQFF. CDR3 sequence (DNA): TGTGCCAGCAGCCCCGACATTCTAGCTGATGAGCAGTTCTTC.

V gene TRBV30 combines with J gene TRBJ2-3; D is perhaps TRBD1 (6 bases). The germline V gene encodes CDR1 GTSNPN and CDR2 SVGIG (reference sequence). This CDR3 contains 14 residues. The V gene lost 8 bases and the J gene lost 2 bases, with 17 bases spanning the gap. The CDR3 loop reads CAGVVGANTDTQYF. The CDR3 DNA sequence: TGTGCCGGGGTGGTGGGGGCGAACACAGATACGCAGTATTTT.

V usage is TRBV5-4 and J usage is TRBJ1-3; 8 nucleotides match TRBD1. The CDR3 length is 16 residues. J lost 3 bases, V lost 4 bases, and 9 bases had no gene match. Germline V gene sequence: CDR1 SGHNT, CDR2 YYREEE (reference sequence). CDR3 sequence (DNA): TGTGCCAGCAGCCTACGGACAGGGAGTATTGGAAACACCATATATTTT. Protein sequence: CASSLRTGSIGNTIYF.